The 18 T cell receptor beta chains below all came from one sample that was sequenced in a study of graft-versus-host responses after intestinal transplantation. Graft samples were processed, releasing intraepithelial and lamina propria lymphocytes. Produced via immunoSEQ multiplex PCR; TCRdb's table is partial and in-frame only. The sample has just under 20,000 clones, around 76% seen once. The sample in question was ileum tissue, obtained around 20 days after intestinal transplant. Source of these receptors: a human patient who received an intestinal transplant, so some T cells may come from the graft donor.

This clone was counted a single time. V usage is TRBV15 and J usage is TRBJ2-1, with 8 bases that match TRBD2. Trimming took 1 base from V and 7 from J; bases not matched to a gene: 3. Germline CDR1 is LNHNV and CDR2 is YYDKDF (reference sequence). The CDR3 is made up of 14 amino acids. Here the CDR3 reads CATSRVGTRNEQFF. The DNA of the CDR3 is TGTGCCACCAGCAGAGTAGGGACTAGAAATGAGCAGTTCTTC.

This chain joins TRBV11-3 and TRBJ2-7; 15 bases match TRBD2. There are 14 residues in the CDR3. With 5 bases clipped from V and 6 bases from J, the junction kept 2 bases outside the gene matches. Germline lookup yields CDR1 SGHNT and CDR2 YENEEA. CDR3: CASSQGLAGGEQYF. The CDR3 DNA sequence: TGTGCCAGCAGCCAGGGACTAGCGGGGGGCGAGCAGTACTTC.

The V call is TRBV5-5, the J call TRBJ1-1, with D unclear. CDR1 is SGHKS and CDR2 is YYEKEE in the germline V gene (reference sequence). The CDR3 consists of 14 residues. Trimming left V 3 bases short and J 0 bases short, with 9 bases between. The DNA for the CDR3 is TGTGCCAGCAGCTCACAGACTATGAACACTGAAGCTTTCTTT. Its protein is CASSSQTMNTEAFF.

J is TRBJ2-7 and V is TRBV7-9; possibly TRBD2 for D (6 bases). Trimming stripped 3 bases from V and 3 bases from J, with 15 bases between. Germline V gives CDR1 SEHNR, CDR2 FQNEAQ (reference sequence). This CDR3 contains 15 residues. CDR3 protein: CASSFSCGGRYEQYF. The DNA for the CDR3 is TGTGCCAGCAGCTTTTCGTGCGGAGGGCGCTACGAGCAGTACTTC.

This clone has only a few counts. The genes are TRBV13 and TRBJ2-7, with TRBD2 matching 12 bases. Per the germline V gene, CDR1 is PRHDT and CDR2 is FYEKMQ (reference sequence). The J segment lost 0 bases and the V segment lost 5 bases, leaving 8 bases of the junction unmatched. This CDR3 region has 17 residues. The CDR3 here is CASSPSWTSGASYEQYF. CDR3 coding DNA: TGTGCCAGCAGCCCGAGTTGGACTAGCGGGGCCTCCTACGAGCAGTACTTC.

DNA for the CDR3: TGTGCCAGCAGTTTAGATCCGGGACAGGGCATTAATCAGCCCCAGCATTTT. This sequence encodes CASSLDPGQGINQPQHF. The rearrangement links TRBV28 to TRBJ1-5; 9 bases match TRBD1. The ends lost 2 bases at V and 4 bases at J; junction bases unmatched: 9. Germline V gene lookup returns CDR1 MDHEN and CDR2 SYDVKM. The CDR3 loop spans 17 amino acids.

The chain joins TRBV29-1 to TRBJ2-1; tentative D call: TRBD2 (5 bases). Trimming pared 6 bases from V and 0 bases from J, leaving 18 bases between. Germline loops: CDR1 SQVTM, CDR2 ANQGSEA. The CDR3 is 16 amino acids. CDR3 coding DNA: TGCAGCGTCGAGGGTGTAGAAGTCAGCTCCTACAATGAGCAGTTCTTC. As protein: CSVEGVEVSSYNEQFF.

This rearrangement joins TRBV7-3 to TRBJ2-2; TRBD2 matches 9 bases. Germline CDR1 SGHTA, CDR2 FQGTGA. The CDR3 is made up of 17 amino acids. Trimming cost V 2 bases and J 8 bases; bases outside gene matches: 12. The CDR3 sequence: CASSLDPASGVAGELFF. The CDR3 nucleotides read TGTGCCAGCAGCTTAGATCCGGCTAGCGGGGTAGCTGGGGAGCTGTTTTTT.

This rearrangement joins TRBV9 to TRBJ1-2; D not certain. Trimming stripped 0 bases from V and 2 bases from J, with 8 bases between. Germline V gene sequence: CDR1 SGDLS, CDR2 YYNGEE. This CDR3 region has 14 residues. CDR3 loop: CASSVASRNYGYTF. As DNA, the CDR3 is TGTGCCAGCAGCGTAGCGTCGAGGAACTATGGCTACACCTTC. Full variable domain (outside the CDR3, taken from reference TRBV9 and TRBJ1-2): DSGVTQTPKHLITATGQRVTLRCSPRSGDLSVYWYQQSLDQGLQFLIQYYNGEERAKGNILERFSAQQFPDLHSELNLSSLELGDSALYFCASSVASRNYGYTFGSGTRLTVV.

This chain links TRBV13 with TRBJ2-7; TRBD1 matches at 7 bases. Trimming removed 5 bases from V and 3 bases from J; junction bases left unmatched: 7. The CDR3 consists of 14 residues. Germline-derived CDR1 and CDR2 are PRHDT and FYEKMQ (reference sequence). Here the CDR3 reads CASSIKGAGYEQYF. DNA for the CDR3: TGTGCCAGCAGCATAAAGGGGGCTGGCTACGAGCAGTACTTC.

The chain recombines TRBV9 with TRBJ2-7; 9 nucleotides align to TRBD2. The CDR3 loop spans 16 amino acids. V trimming: 2 bases; J trimming: 2 bases; junction bases outside the gene matches: 8. CDR1 and CDR2 from the germline V gene are SGDLS and YYNGEE. CDR3 DNA: TGTGCCAGCAGCGTCTCTACTAGCGGGCGTCCCTACGAGCAGTACTTC. Translation: CASSVSTSGRPYEQYF.

A remark on this clone: Its ends do not fully match the called genes, so a read error is possible. The rearrangement links TRBV6-6 to TRBJ2-7; 11 nucleotides agree with TRBD2. The length of the CDR3 is 16 residues. Germline V gene sequence: CDR1 MNHNY, CDR2 SVGAGI (reference sequence). CDR3 sequence reads: CASSNSGLAASYEQYF. The CDR3, as DNA: TGTGCCAGCAGTAACTCGGGACTAGCGGCCTCCTACGAGCAGTACTTC.

V gene TRBV4-3 combines with J gene TRBJ2-7; D may be TRBD2 (7 bases). Germline-derived CDR1 and CDR2 are LGHNA and YSLEER. The CDR3 spans 16 residues. V was cut by 3 bases and J by 0 bases, with 15 bases left in between. The CDR3 nucleotides are TGCGCCAGCAGCCAGGGGGCGGGGGCAAGCTCCTACGAGCAGTACTTC. It encodes CASSQGAGASSYEQYF.

This chain links TRBV5-1 with TRBJ2-3; 10 nucleotides line up with TRBD2. The CDR3 is made up of 17 amino acids. The trim removed 0 bases at V and 5 bases at J, leaving 9 bases unmatched. Germline lookup yields CDR1 SGHRS and CDR2 YFSETQ. The CDR3 sequence: CASSLVLTSGVLDTQYF. As DNA, the CDR3 is TGCGCCAGCAGCTTGGTACTCACTAGCGGGGTATTAGATACGCAGTATTTT.

This clone came up a few times. The chain recombines TRBV4-1 with TRBJ2-1, with 11 bases that match TRBD2. V was pared by 4 bases and J by 10 bases, with 9 bases of the junction left unmatched. The CDR3 totals 15 residues. Germline V lookup: CDR1 MGHRA, CDR2 YSYEKL. The CDR3 DNA reads TGCGCCAGCAGCCCCATAGCGGGGGGGCCGAGAGAGCAGTTCTTC. This codes for CASSPIAGGPREQFF.

This rearrangement joins TRBV30 to TRBJ1-6, with D unresolved. V lost 6 bases to trimming and J lost 3 bases, with 9 bases between them. CDR1 and CDR2 (germline): GTSNPN, SVGIG (reference sequence). This CDR3 comprises 13 residues. The chain's CDR3 is CACIRGYNSPLHF. The CDR3 nucleotides are TGTGCCTGCATCCGGGGCTATAATTCACCCCTCCACTTT.

The genes are TRBV28 and TRBJ2-7; the match to TRBD2 covers 14 bases. The V gene's germline CDR1 is MDHEN and CDR2 SYDVKM. CDR3 length: 18 amino acids. J gave up 0 bases and V 4 bases, and 8 bases lay outside the gene matches. DNA of the CDR3: TGTGCCAGCAGTTCGCTGACTAGCGGGAGGGTCCTCTCCTACGAGCAGTACTTC. Protein sequence: CASSSLTSGRVLSYEQYF.

The chain is built from TRBV27 and TRBJ1-5, with TRBD1 matching over 10 bases. Unmatched junction bases numbered 10, after V lost 7 bases and J lost 7 bases. The CDR3 spans 15 residues. Germline values: CDR1 MNHEY, CDR2 SMNVEV (reference sequence). DNA of the CDR3: TGTGCCAGCAACCCGGGACAGGGGCTGAGACAGCCCCAGCATTTT. It codes for CASNPGQGLRQPQHF.